Below, 31 T cell receptor beta chains from the same sample are listed, as sequenced in a study of blood T cells in healthy people across ages. The second PCR ran roughly 7 to 11 cycles with a sample-barcoded 5' primer and J-beta primers. TCRdb fed the 5' RACE reads into MiXCR, producing one record per CDR3 protein. The data contain over 1.5 million distinct CDR3 sequences, 49% of them singletons. Material for sequencing was blood. All receptors come from a woman aged 40-49 years in good health.

The chain has TRBV28 and TRBJ2-7; 7 bases are shared with TRBD1. In germline, CDR1 is MDHEN, CDR2 SYDVKM. Unmatched junction bases numbered 10, after V lost 6 bases and J lost 2 bases. The CDR3 is 15 amino acids. The CDR3 reads CASRILDRDTYEQYF. In DNA form, the CDR3 reads TGTGCCAGCAGAATCCTCGACAGGGATACCTACGAGCAGTACTTC.

This clonotype was found once. This chain uses TRBV7-2 with TRBJ2-1; maybe TRBD2 (6 bases). V lost 6 bases to trimming and J lost 7 bases, with 19 bases between them. CDR3 length equals 15 residues. Germline V gene sequence: CDR1 SGHTA, CDR2 FQGNSA. The CDR3 nucleotides are TGTGCCAGCAGGTTTCACGGGACTGCCTGGAATGAGCAGTTCTTC. Protein product: CASRFHGTAWNEQFF.

This clonotype was detected a few times. This chain joins TRBV6-2 or TRBV6-3 and TRBJ2-7; D is perhaps TRBD1 (5 bases). V lost 8 bases and J lost 2, with 10 bases in between. The CDR3 is made up of 12 amino acids. Germline CDR1 MNHEY, CDR2 SVGEGT. The DNA of the CDR3 is TGTGCCAGCGGACCACAGGCCTACGAGCAGTACTTC. Its protein product is CASGPQAYEQYF.

CDR3 sequence (DNA): TGTGCCAGCAGCGGGGGGACTAGCGGGGGGTATCAAGAGACCCAGTACTTC. Translated, it gives CASSGGTSGGYQETQYF. The V call is TRBV7-8, the J call TRBJ2-5; TRBD2 matches 15 bases. Germline CDR1 and CDR2: SGHVS and FQNEAQ. With V trimmed by 5 bases and J by 2 bases, 6 bases remained unmatched. The CDR3 has 17 amino acids.

The rearrangement joins TRBV7-2 to TRBJ1-4; 12 bases align to TRBD1. This CDR3 comprises 16 residues. Trimming cost V 4 bases and J 4 bases; bases outside gene matches: 4. The germline gives CDR1 SGHTA, CDR2 FQGNSA. This CDR3 is CASSSGTGGGNEKLFF. The CDR3 bases are TGTGCCAGCAGCTCGGGGACAGGGGGCGGTAATGAAAAACTGTTTTTT.

J is TRBJ1-2 and V is TRBV2; D is ambiguous. V lost 2 bases to trimming and J lost 4 bases, with 17 bases between them. CDR1 is SNHLY and CDR2 is FYNNEI in the germline V gene. This CDR3 spans 16 amino acids. CDR3 amino acids: CASSEWAGRLGYGYTF. CDR3 sequence (DNA): TGTGCCAGCAGTGAATGGGCAGGACGGCTTGGCTATGGCTACACCTTC.

CDR3 in DNA: TGTGCCAGCAGTGCCAGGACAGGGGGCGCCGAGCAGTACTTC. Translated: CASSARTGGAEQYF. The chain combines TRBV28 with TRBJ2-7, with 11 bases aligning to TRBD1. Unmatched junction bases numbered 6, after V lost 5 bases and J lost 6 bases. Germline V lookup: CDR1 MDHEN, CDR2 SYDVKM. This CDR3 region has 14 residues.

The rearrangement links TRBV5-1 to TRBJ2-7; D is ambiguous. CDR1 and CDR2 (germline): SGHRS, YFSETQ. This CDR3 is 14 amino acids long. V lost 1 base and J 4 bases, leaving 12 bases between the germline ends. The CDR3 reads CASSLTYSTYEQYF. For the CDR3, the DNA is TGCGCCAGCAGCTTGACCTATTCGACATACGAGCAGTACTTC.

This clonotype has only a few counts. The chain combines TRBV7-2 with TRBJ2-1; D tentatively fits TRBD1 or TRBD2 (7 bases each). The ends were cut back, 5 bases at V and 5 bases at J, with 22 bases in the middle. The CDR3 contains 17 residues. Germline V gene lookup returns CDR1 SGHTA and CDR2 FQGNSA. CDR3 sequence reads: CASSHVRGGTVNNEQFF. The CDR3 nucleotides are TGTGCCAGCAGCCACGTAAGGGGGGGGACAGTCAACAATGAGCAGTTCTTC.

Only a few counts were recorded for this clonotype. The V call is TRBV7-2, the J call TRBJ2-3; D call uncertain. Germline values: CDR1 SGHTA, CDR2 FQGNSA. Trimming took off 2 bases at V and 6 bases at J, with 9 bases between the two ends. The CDR3 loop spans 13 amino acids. CDR3 nucleotide sequence: TGTGCCAGCAGCTTACGTCTGGCGGATACGCAGTATTTT. This gives the protein CASSLRLADTQYF.

The rearrangement joins TRBV6-5 to TRBJ2-5; D possibly corresponds to TRBD2 (6 bases). Germline V CDR1 and CDR2: MNHEY, SVGAGI. The CDR3 runs 17 residues. The V end lost 2 bases, the J end lost 11 bases, and 27 bases lay between the germline ends. CDR3 in amino acids: CASSYVLGGTGNNEQYF. In DNA, the CDR3 is TGTGCCAGCAGTTACGTTCTCGGCGGGACTGGGAACAATGAGCAGTACTTC.

The CDR3 loop is CASSATGHLNIQYF. The CDR3 DNA reads TGTGCCAGCAGTGCTACCGGACACCTAAACATTCAGTACTTC. The rearrangement links TRBV12-3 or TRBV12-4 to TRBJ2-4; D may be TRBD1 (5 bases). This CDR3 has 14 amino acids. V lost 5 bases and J lost 6, with 14 bases in between.

The V and J genes are TRBV4-1 and TRBJ2-1; possibly TRBD2 for D (5 bases). The CDR3 has 17 residues. Germline V gives CDR1 MGHRA, CDR2 YSYEKL. V was trimmed by 4 bases and J by 4 bases, leaving 20 bases between them. This CDR3 reads CASSLRGGPSGYNEQFF. Written as DNA, the CDR3 is TGCGCCAGCAGCCTCCGAGGTGGGCCTTCGGGGTACAATGAGCAGTTCTTC.

This clonotype was counted once. This chain uses TRBV6-1 with TRBJ2-1; D unresolved. V lost 1 base to trimming and J lost 4 bases, with 8 bases between them. Germline V gives CDR1 MNHNS, CDR2 SASEGT. The CDR3 is 14 amino acids. The CDR3: CASSEGTAYNEQFF. Here the CDR3 DNA reads TGTGCCAGCAGTGAAGGGACGGCATACAATGAGCAGTTCTTC.

In nucleotides, the CDR3 is TGCGCCAGCAGCCAAGAACCGAGCTCCTACAATGAGCAGTTCTTC. This sequence encodes CASSQEPSSYNEQFF. The chain couples TRBV4-3 to TRBJ2-1, with no clear D. CDR1 is LGHNA, CDR2 YSLEER, per germline. V was shortened by 0 bases and J by 0 bases, with 6 bases between the two germline ends. The length of the CDR3 is 15 residues.

This clonotype was counted a few times. The chain uses TRBV28 and TRBJ2-7, with 8 bases aligning to TRBD1. Per the germline V gene, CDR1 is MDHEN and CDR2 is SYDVKM. The CDR3 extends over 16 amino acids. With 5 bases clipped from V and 1 base from J, the junction kept 10 bases outside the gene matches. CDR3 sequence reads: CASSPTPGQASYEQYF. CDR3 DNA: TGTGCCAGCAGTCCTACACCGGGACAGGCGTCCTACGAGCAGTACTTC.

V gene TRBV4-3 combines with J gene TRBJ1-2; no clear D gene. The V and J ends lost 0 bases and 4 bases respectively, with 9 bases between them. This CDR3 comprises 14 residues. Germline CDR1 is LGHNA and CDR2 is YSLEER. CDR3 region: CASSQDPRFYGYTF. The CDR3 DNA follows: TGCGCCAGCAGCCAAGATCCGCGGTTCTATGGCTACACCTTC.

J is TRBJ2-1 and V is TRBV20-1; perhaps TRBD1 as D (5 bases). Trimming stripped 3 bases from V and 4 bases from J, with 13 bases between. This CDR3 spans 14 amino acids. Germline V CDR1 and CDR2: DFQATT, SNEGSKA (reference sequence). CDR3 sequence (DNA): TGCAGTGCTAGTCCTCCGACAGTTTACAATGAGCAGTTCTTC. This gives the protein CSASPPTVYNEQFF.

This clonotype was observed a few times. The chain combines TRBV13 with TRBJ2-1, with D unclear. Germline CDR1 and CDR2: PRHDT and FYEKMQ (reference sequence). The V and J ends lost 3 bases and 4 bases respectively, with 7 bases between them. CDR3 length: 13 residues. The CDR3 DNA reads TGTGCCAGCAGCTTCCAAACGTACAATGAGCAGTTCTTC. Translating gives CASSFQTYNEQFF.

This clonotype was observed a few times. The J gene is TRBJ2-1, the V gene TRBV6-1; 10 nucleotides agree with TRBD1. CDR3 length equals 13 residues. The germline V gene encodes CDR1 MNHNS and CDR2 SASEGT. With 6 bases clipped from V and 8 bases from J, the junction kept 4 bases outside the gene matches. The CDR3 region has the DNA TGTGCCAGCAGCGAGACAGGGGGCGATGAGCAGTTCTTC. It translates to CASSETGGDEQFF.

V usage is TRBV27 and J usage is TRBJ2-7, with TRBD2 matching over 10 bases. V shed 4 bases, J shed 0 bases, and the junction held 9 bases outside the gene matches. The CDR3 contains 17 residues. Germline V gene sequence: CDR1 MNHEY, CDR2 SMNVEV (reference sequence). The CDR3 loop reads CASSSNLLAGFSYEQYF. CDR3 DNA: TGTGCCAGCAGTTCGAACCTACTAGCGGGATTCTCCTACGAGCAGTACTTC.

This clonotype has just a few counts. DNA of the CDR3: TGTGCCAGCAGCCAAGATCTGGGAACATCAAGCTCCTACAATGAGCAGTTCTTC. Translating gives CASSQDLGTSSSYNEQFF. The V call is TRBV3-1, the J call TRBJ2-1; no definite D call. V was cut by 0 bases and J by 0 bases, with 15 bases left in between. The CDR3 runs to 18 residues. Germline loops: CDR1 LGHDT, CDR2 YNNKEL (reference sequence).

This clonotype turned up a few times. V gene TRBV5-1 combines with J gene TRBJ2-7; D is ambiguous. CDR3 length: 14 amino acids. V lost 2 bases and J lost 0, with 9 bases in between. CDR1 is SGHRS, CDR2 YFSETQ, per germline. This CDR3 reads CASSFTVNSYEQYF. CDR3 DNA sequence: TGCGCCAGCAGCTTCACAGTGAACTCCTACGAGCAGTACTTC.

This clonotype was seen a few times. The genes are TRBV24-1 and TRBJ2-1; 9 bases match TRBD2. This CDR3 is built from 20 residues. J lost 4 bases, V lost 4 bases, and 19 bases had no gene match. Germline loops: CDR1 KGHDR, CDR2 SFDVKD. The CDR3 reads CATSDYPGERGAISYNEQFF. CDR3 coding DNA: TGTGCCACCAGTGACTACCCAGGGGAGCGGGGGGCCATCTCGTACAATGAGCAGTTCTTC.

The chain combines TRBV18 with TRBJ2-1, with 8 bases aligning to TRBD2. The ends lost 2 bases at V and 1 base at J; junction bases unmatched: 7. Germline CDR1 reads KGHSH; CDR2 reads LQKENI. The CDR3 covers 17 residues. The CDR3 bases are TGTGCCAGCTCACCATCGGGGGGGAGTTTATCCTACAATGAGCAGTTCTTC. Amino acids: CASSPSGGSLSYNEQFF.

This clonotype has only one observation. DNA of the CDR3: TGTGCCAGCAGTTCTCGGGACAGGGGCGATCAGCCCCAGCATTTT. Its translation is CASSSRDRGDQPQHF. The chain links TRBV25-1 to TRBJ1-5; 10 positions match TRBD1. CDR3 length: 15 amino acids. CDR1 is MGHDK and CDR2 is SYGVNS in the germline V gene. V lost 5 bases, J lost 5 bases, and 6 bases stayed unmatched.

On this clonotype: One end of the junction varies from germline; a read error may be responsible. The gene calls are TRBV4-1 and TRBJ2-5; D may correspond to TRBD1 or TRBD2 (5 bases each). Looked up from germline, CDR1 is MGHRA and CDR2 is YSYEKL. The CDR3 runs 15 residues. The CDR3 DNA sequence: TGCGCCAGCAGCCAAGATGGGCAGCGCCTAGGGACCGAGTACTTC. Its protein is CASSQDGQRLGTEYF.

This clonotype has more than one count but fewer than ten. The chain has TRBV20-1 and TRBJ1-5; tentatively, D is TRBD1 (6 bases). The CDR3 is 14 residues long. Trimming stripped 6 bases from V and 7 bases from J, with 19 bases between. Germline CDR1 and CDR2: DFQATT and SNEGSKA (reference sequence). CDR3 sequence: CSATGFLMGQPQHF. CDR3 DNA sequence: TGCAGTGCAACAGGGTTCCTCATGGGGCAGCCCCAGCATTTT.

V gene TRBV7-2 combines with J gene TRBJ2-1; unclear D gene. The CDR3 has 14 residues. V was trimmed by 2 bases and J by 5 bases, leaving 10 bases between them. The germline CDR1 and CDR2 sequences are SGHTA and FQGNSA. The CDR3 bases are TGTGCCAGCAGCTTAAACCCGCACGACAATGAGCAGTTCTTC. This encodes CASSLNPHDNEQFF.

This clonotype was seen a handful of times. The V and J genes are TRBV20-1 and TRBJ1-1; weak D call: TRBD1 (6 bases). Germline assignment: CDR1 DFQATT and CDR2 SNEGSKA (reference sequence). V gave up 0 bases and J gave up 5 bases, with 13 bases separating them. CDR3 size: 14 residues. For the CDR3, the DNA is TGCAGTGCTAGAGATGCAGGGGAAGGAACTGAAGCTTTCTTT. It yields the protein CSARDAGEGTEAFF.

This clonotype has more than one count but fewer than ten. The chain employs TRBV15 and TRBJ2-5; TRBD1 might be the D (6 bases). V was cut by 2 bases and J by 11 bases, with 21 bases left in between. The CDR3 has 15 amino acids. Germline V gene sequence: CDR1 LNHNV, CDR2 YYDKDF (reference sequence). CDR3 nucleotides: TGTGCCACCAGCAGAACCAAACAGGGACGGCCGGGGCAGTACTTC. Translated: CATSRTKQGRPGQYF.